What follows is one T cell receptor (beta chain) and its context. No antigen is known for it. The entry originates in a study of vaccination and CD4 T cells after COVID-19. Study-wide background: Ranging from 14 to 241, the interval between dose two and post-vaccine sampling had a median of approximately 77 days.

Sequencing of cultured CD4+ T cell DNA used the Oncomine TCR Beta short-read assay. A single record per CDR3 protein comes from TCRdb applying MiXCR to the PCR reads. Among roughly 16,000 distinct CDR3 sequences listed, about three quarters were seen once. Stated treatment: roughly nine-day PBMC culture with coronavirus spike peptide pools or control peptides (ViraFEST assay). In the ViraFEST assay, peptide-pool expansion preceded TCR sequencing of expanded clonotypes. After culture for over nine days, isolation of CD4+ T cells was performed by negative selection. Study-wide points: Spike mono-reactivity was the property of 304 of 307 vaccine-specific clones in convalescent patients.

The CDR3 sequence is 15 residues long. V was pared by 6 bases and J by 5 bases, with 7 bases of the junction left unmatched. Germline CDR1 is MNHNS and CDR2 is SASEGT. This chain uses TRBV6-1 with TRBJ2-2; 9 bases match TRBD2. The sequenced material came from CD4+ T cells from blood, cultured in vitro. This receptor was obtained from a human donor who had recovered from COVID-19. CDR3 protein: CASRGREGWTGELFF. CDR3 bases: TGTGCCAGCAGGGGGCGGGAGGGTTGGACCGGGGAGCTGTTTTTT.